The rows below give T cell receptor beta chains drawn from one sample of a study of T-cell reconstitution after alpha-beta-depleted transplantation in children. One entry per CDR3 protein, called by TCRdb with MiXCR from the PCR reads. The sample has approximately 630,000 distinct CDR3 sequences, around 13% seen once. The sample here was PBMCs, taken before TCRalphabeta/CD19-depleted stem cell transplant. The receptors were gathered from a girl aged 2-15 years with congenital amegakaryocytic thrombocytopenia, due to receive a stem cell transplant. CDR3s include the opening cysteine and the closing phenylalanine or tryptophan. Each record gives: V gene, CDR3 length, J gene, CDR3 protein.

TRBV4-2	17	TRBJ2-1	CASSPGPSSVSYNEQFF
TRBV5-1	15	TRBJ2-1	CASSSLAGANNEQFF
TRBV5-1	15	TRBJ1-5	CASSFGTQEGQPQHF
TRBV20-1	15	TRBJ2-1	CSARTSGLVYNEQFF
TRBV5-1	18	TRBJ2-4	CASSSNPGTSKAKNIQYF
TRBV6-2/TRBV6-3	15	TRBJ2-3	CASSLRDPGTDTQYF
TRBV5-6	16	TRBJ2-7	CASSSGKAGSMYEQYF
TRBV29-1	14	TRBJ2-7	CSVGGEREYYEQYF
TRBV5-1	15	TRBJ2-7	CASSRRTSGYYEQYF
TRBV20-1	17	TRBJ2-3	CSAIDRVGREFRDTQYF
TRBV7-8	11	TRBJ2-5	CASSFFETQYF
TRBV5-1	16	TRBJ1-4	CASSLAPGPSNEKLFF
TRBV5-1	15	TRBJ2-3	CASRPAGVDADTQYF
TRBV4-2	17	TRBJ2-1	CASSQDGGTSGDNEQFF
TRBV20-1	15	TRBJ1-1	CSASYQRGAGTEAFF
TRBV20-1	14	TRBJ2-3	CSADPARVPDTQYF
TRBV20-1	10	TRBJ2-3	CSAGGGTQYF
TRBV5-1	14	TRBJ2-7	CASTTGTGFFEQYF
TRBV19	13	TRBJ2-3	CASSIGLADTQYF
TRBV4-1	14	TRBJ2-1	CASSQGPGLNEQFF
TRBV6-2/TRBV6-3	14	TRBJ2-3	CASSASGSRDTQYF
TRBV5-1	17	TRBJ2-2	CASSLSLAGGATGELFF
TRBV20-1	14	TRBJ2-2	CSAEGDVAGGELFF
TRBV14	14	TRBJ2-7	CASSAPRGSYEQYF
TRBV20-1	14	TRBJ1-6	CSARERQHNSPLHF
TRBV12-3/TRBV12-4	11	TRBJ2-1	CASSSFVGQFF
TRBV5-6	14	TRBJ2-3	CASSLGRGRDTQYF
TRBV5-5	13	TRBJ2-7	CASSWSLPYEQYF
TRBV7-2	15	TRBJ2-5	CASRLGTRGRETQYF
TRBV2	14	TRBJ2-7	CASMVGGRAYEQYF
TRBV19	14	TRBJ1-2	CASSILDRGHGYTF
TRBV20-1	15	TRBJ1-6	CSARGRRDRNSPLHF
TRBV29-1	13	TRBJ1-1	CSVDRGGKTEAFF
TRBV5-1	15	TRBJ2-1	CASSPRDYSYNEQFF
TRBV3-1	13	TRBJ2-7	CASSQGGGYEQYF
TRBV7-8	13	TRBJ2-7	CASSARAFYEQYF
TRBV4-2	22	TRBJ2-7	CASSQETTLTGLAGEQLYEQYF
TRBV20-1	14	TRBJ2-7	CSARERGSLYEQYF
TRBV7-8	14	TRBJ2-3	CASILAGVGDTQYF
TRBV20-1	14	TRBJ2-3	CSARLLAGADTQYF
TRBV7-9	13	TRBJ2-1	CASTSGPVDEQFF
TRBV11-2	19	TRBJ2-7	CASSSRKAGTSGSRGEQYF
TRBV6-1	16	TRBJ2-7	CASSVFGRGASYEQYF
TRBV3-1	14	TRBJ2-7	CASSHRDGDYEQYF
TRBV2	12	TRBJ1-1	CASSGDSLEAFF
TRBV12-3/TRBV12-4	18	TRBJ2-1	CASSLALAGGDFYNEQFF
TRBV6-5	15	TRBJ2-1	CASSCILRAREEQFF
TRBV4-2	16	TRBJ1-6	CASSEIGGLGNSPLHF
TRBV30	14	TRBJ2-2	CAWSGSLGTGELFF
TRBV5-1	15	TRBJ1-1	CASSFAGQTNTEAFF